What follows are 21 T cell receptor beta chains derived from one specimen sequenced in a study of T cell responses to AZD1222 COVID-19 vaccine. Repertoires were generated with immunoSEQ multiplex PCR, while TCRdb's copy carries only in-frame clones and drops some. The profile shows roughly 51,000 clones, approximately 86% of them singletons. This specimen was peripheral blood, taken 28 days after the second AZD1222 dose. Receptors were obtained from an adult who received the AZD1222 COVID-19 vaccine.

The chain links TRBV7-3 to TRBJ1-1; D unresolved. The germline V gene has CDR1 SGHTA and CDR2 FQGTGA. Trimming cost V 3 bases and J 8 bases, with 10 bases left between them. CDR3 size: 12 residues. This CDR3 is CASSFGGQEAFF. The CDR3 region has the DNA TGTGCCAGCAGCTTTGGAGGGCAGGAAGCTTTCTTT.

There are a few counts of this clone. This chain uses TRBV28 with TRBJ1-2; D unclear. V lost 2 bases, J lost 2 bases, and 12 bases lay in between. CDR1 and CDR2 (germline): MDHEN, SYDVKM. The CDR3 runs 15 residues. For the CDR3, the DNA is TGTGCCAGCAGTTTAATTCAAGACCCGAACTATGGCTACACCTTC. Encoded protein: CASSLIQDPNYGYTF.

The chain has TRBV9 and TRBJ1-1; unclear D gene. This CDR3 spans 14 amino acids. The germline gives CDR1 SGDLS, CDR2 YYNGEE. V lost 0 bases to trimming and J lost 1 base, with 7 bases between them. The CDR3 bases are TGTGCCAGCAGCGTAGAAGCAGCGAACACTGAAGCTTTCTTT. Encoded protein: CASSVEAANTEAFF.

The chain carries TRBV5-1 and TRBJ1-6; the D is unclear. The CDR3 is 13 residues long. V dropped 4 bases and J dropped 5 bases, with 7 bases sitting between them. CDR1 is SGHRS and CDR2 is YFSETQ in the germline V gene. DNA for the CDR3: TGCGCCAGCAGCAACGACGATAATTCACCCCTCCACTTT. Translating it yields CASSNDDNSPLHF.

The chain has TRBV19 and TRBJ1-5, with D tentatively TRBD1 (5 bases). This CDR3 has 14 amino acids. Per the germline V gene, CDR1 is LNHDA and CDR2 is SQIVND (reference sequence). V lost 7 bases, J lost 5 bases, and 15 bases lay in between. The chain's CDR3 is CASKLGGIHQPQHF. The CDR3 nucleotides are TGTGCCAGTAAGCTCGGGGGAATACATCAGCCCCAGCATTTT.

The chain links TRBV27 to TRBJ1-1; D unresolved. Per the germline V gene, CDR1 is MNHEY and CDR2 is SMNVEV (reference sequence). The CDR3 loop spans 13 amino acids. The V and J ends lost 3 bases and 3 bases respectively, with 8 bases between them. The CDR3 is CASSFIPHTEAFF. For the CDR3, the DNA is TGTGCCAGCAGTTTCATCCCGCACACTGAAGCTTTCTTT.

This clone was seen more than once but under ten times. This chain joins TRBV7-8 and TRBJ1-2, with 10 bases fitting TRBD1. The V and J ends lost 1 base and 7 bases, in that order; junction bases with no gene match: 12. CDR1 SGHVS and CDR2 FQNEAQ come from the germline V gene. The CDR3 covers 17 residues. CDR3: CASSLGSGTGDGRGYTF. CDR3 DNA: TGTGCCAGCAGCTTAGGGTCCGGGACAGGGGATGGTCGTGGCTACACCTTC.

The J gene is TRBJ2-7, the V gene TRBV4-1; 14 bases are shared with TRBD2. The V segment lost 3 bases and the J segment 6 bases; nucleotides outside the gene matches: 16. The CDR3 covers 19 residues. The germline V gene has CDR1 MGHRA and CDR2 YSYEKL. The CDR3 spells CASSHPFWTSGRLGGEQYF. The CDR3 region has the DNA TGCGCCAGCAGCCATCCCTTCTGGACTAGCGGGAGGCTAGGGGGCGAGCAGTACTTC.

In this sample, this clone turned up a few times. The J gene is TRBJ2-7, the V gene TRBV5-4; D is perhaps TRBD1 (6 bases). The CDR3 has 12 amino acids. The germline CDR1 and CDR2 sequences are SGHNT and YYREEE (reference sequence). V dropped 3 bases and J dropped 5 bases, with 9 bases sitting between them. CDR3 sequence reads: CASSSDSNEQYF. The CDR3 DNA reads as TGTGCCAGCAGCTCGGACAGCAACGAGCAGTACTTC.

The V and J genes are TRBV7-2 and TRBJ1-5; TRBD1 agrees at 7 bases. V dropped 1 base and J dropped 6; count of bases not matched to a gene: 9. Per the germline V gene, CDR1 is SGHTA and CDR2 is FQGNSA. The CDR3 has 16 residues. CDR3 DNA: TGTGCCAGCAGCTTAGAAGACAGGGCAGGAGGTCAGCCCCAGCATTTT. It specifies CASSLEDRAGGQPQHF. Using reference TRBV7-2 and TRBJ1-5 for the parts outside the CDR3, the full variable domain is GAGVSQSPSNKVTEKGKDVELRCDPISGHTALYWYRQSLGQGLEFLIYFQGNSAPDKSGLPSDRFSAERTGGSVSTLTIQRTQQEDSAVYLCASSLEDRAGGQPQHFGDGTRLSIL.

The chain couples TRBV5-4 to TRBJ1-1, with TRBD1 matching 8 bases. Germline CDR1 SGHNT, CDR2 YYREEE (reference sequence). The CDR3 totals 15 residues. J gave up 1 base and V 2 bases, and 4 bases lay outside the gene matches. CDR3 residues: CASSFGDRGNTEAFF. The CDR3 DNA reads TGTGCCAGCAGCTTTGGCGACAGGGGGAACACTGAAGCTTTCTTT.

CDR3 sequence (DNA): TGTGCCAGCAGCCGGGGGGAGAATTCACCCCTCCACTTT. It encodes CASSRGENSPLHF. The chain combines TRBV11-3 with TRBJ1-6; perhaps TRBD1 as D (5 bases). Germline CDR1 is SGHNT and CDR2 is YENEEA. This CDR3 region has 13 residues. Trimming took off 5 bases at V and 7 bases at J, with 9 bases between the two ends.

This chain uses TRBV28 with TRBJ1-6; 9 bases match TRBD1. With V trimmed by 7 bases and J by 9 bases, 7 bases remained unmatched. CDR1 is MDHEN, CDR2 SYDVKM, per germline. The CDR3 contains 14 residues. Written as DNA, the CDR3 is TGTGCCAGCACTCCGGGACAGGGAAGTTCACCCCTCCACTTT. Its protein product is CASTPGQGSSPLHF.

The gene calls are TRBV19 and TRBJ1-2, with 9 nucleotides matching TRBD1. Unmatched junction bases numbered 9, after V lost 4 bases and J lost 0 bases. This CDR3 has 17 residues. CDR1 is LNHDA, CDR2 SQIVND, per germline (reference sequence). CDR3 protein: CASSTTRGQGTNYGYTF. The CDR3 DNA follows: TGTGCCAGTAGTACGACTAGGGGACAGGGTACTAACTATGGCTACACCTTC.

The rearrangement uses TRBV5-1 and TRBJ2-5; D not resolved. The J call is uncertain, as TRBJ2-7 better fits the DNA end. The CDR3 consists of 13 residues. The V gene's germline CDR1 is SGHRS and CDR2 YFSETQ. Here the CDR3 reads CASSFTSNYEQYF. The CDR3 nucleotides read TGCGCCAGCAGCTTTACCTCAAACTACGAGCAGTACTTC.

The chain has TRBV3-1 (or the pseudogene TRBV3-2) and TRBJ2-1; weak D call: TRBD1 (6 bases). The CDR3 consists of 16 residues. The germline CDR1 and CDR2 sequences are LGHDT and YNNKEL (reference sequence). V was trimmed by 4 bases and J by 7 bases, leaving 20 bases between them. CDR3 DNA sequence: TGTGCCAGCAGCCCAAGGACAGTCCGTACATTTAATGAGCAGTTCTTC. Translation gives CASSPRTVRTFNEQFF.

The rearrangement uses TRBV5-1 and TRBJ2-7; 13 bases match TRBD2. The CDR3 is 15 amino acids. The ends lost 5 bases at V and 3 bases at J; junction bases unmatched: 5. The germline V gene has CDR1 SGHRS and CDR2 YFSETQ. The chain's CDR3 is CASSPRTSGSYEQYF. CDR3 sequence (DNA): TGCGCCAGCAGTCCCCGGACTAGCGGGAGCTACGAGCAGTACTTC.

The chain joins TRBV7-9 to TRBJ1-2; D remains unclear. Trimming took 7 bases from V and 6 from J, leaving 9 bases between them. CDR3 length equals 11 residues. Per germline, CDR1 SEHNR and CDR2 FQNEAQ (reference sequence). Written as DNA, the CDR3 is TGTGCCAGCAACAAGGCCGATGGCTACACCTTC. Residues: CASNKADGYTF.

The chain has TRBV7-9 and TRBJ1-2, with unresolved D. V lost 5 bases and J 4 bases, leaving 14 bases between the germline ends. This CDR3 is built from 14 residues. CDR1 SEHNR and CDR2 FQNEAQ come from the germline V gene (reference sequence). The CDR3 here is CASSHRAGLYGYTF. The CDR3 DNA follows: TGTGCCAGCAGCCATAGGGCTGGGCTCTATGGCTACACCTTC. The entire variable domain, with the rest obtained from reference TRBV7-9 and TRBJ1-2, is as follows: DTGVSQNPRHKITKRGQNVTFRCDPISEHNRLYWYRQTLGQGPEFLTYFQNEAQLEKSRLLSDRFSAERPKGSFSTLEIQRTEQGDSAMYLCASSHRAGLYGYTFGSGTRLTVV.

The CDR3 spells CASSQDGGKAFF. The CDR3 nucleotides read TGTGCCAGCAGCCAAGATGGTGGGAAAGCTTTCTTT. V and J are TRBV3-1 (or the pseudogene TRBV3-2) and TRBJ1-1; no definite D call. V was shortened by 0 bases and J by 9 bases, with 8 bases between the two germline ends. Per germline, CDR1 LGHDT and CDR2 YNNKEL (reference sequence). This CDR3 has 12 residues.

The V and J genes are TRBV14 and TRBJ2-3; D unclear. Trimming took off 5 bases at V and 1 base at J, with 7 bases between the two ends. Germline V gene sequence: CDR1 SGHDN, CDR2 FVKESK. CDR3 size: 13 residues. CDR3 DNA sequence: TGTGCCAGCAGCGGCGGTCGCACAGATACGCAGTATTTT. Residues: CASSGGRTDTQYF.